This T cell receptor beta chain was captured in a study of T-cell reconstitution after alpha-beta-depleted transplantation in children. Study results and limitations: From newly produced T cells came most of the T-cell counts and diversity one year after transplant.

V was trimmed by 3 bases and J by 5 bases, leaving 11 bases between them. Germline lookup yields CDR1 MNHNS and CDR2 SASEGT. The CDR3 loop spans 14 amino acids. In regard to this clonotype: The antigen is not known.

The library targeted TCRbeta and was prepared with unique molecular identifiers. One entry per CDR3 protein results from TCRdb running MiXCR on the PCR reads. The profile covers roughly 350,000 distinct CDR3 sequences, with around 15% appearing a single time and about 41% taken by the ten largest. The gene calls are TRBV6-1 and TRBJ1-5; D is possibly TRBD1 (5 bases). The sequence was obtained from a male patient aged 2 to 10 who had a stem cell transplant for acute lymphoblastic leukemia, so the T cells may come from the graft donor. The specimen comprised PBMCs, mostly from graft donor cells, sampled 360 days after TCRalphabeta/CD19-depleted stem cell transplant. The CDR3 loop reads CASSEIDSYQPQHF. In DNA form, the CDR3 reads TGTGCCAGCAGTGAGATCGACAGTTATCAGCCCCAGCATTTT.